What follows are 28 T cell receptor beta chains derived from one specimen sequenced in a study of CD8+ T cells in alopecia areata. Extraction and reverse transcription of RNA yielded cDNA as the sequencing template. Sequencing used immunoSEQ multiplex PCR; TCRdb keeps in-frame clones, though not all of them. The sample carries about 130,000 clones, over 50% recorded once. Here the sequenced sample was CD4+ T cells sorted from blood, taken at week 0. These receptors were taken from a human donor with alopecia areata.

This chain links TRBV2 with TRBJ2-3; the match to TRBD2 covers 7 bases. The CDR3 is 14 amino acids. CDR1 SNHLY and CDR2 FYNNEI come from the germline V gene. Germline trimming cut 10 bases from V and 3 bases from J; bases unmatched to any gene: 10. The CDR3 DNA reads as TGTGCCACCCACCGGGAGCGGGAAACAGATACGCAGTATTTT. Translation gives CATHRERETDTQYF.

The chain links TRBV5-4 to TRBJ2-2; D remains unclear. The CDR3 is 15 amino acids. The ends were cut back, 0 bases at V and 1 base at J, with 7 bases in the middle. Germline V CDR1 and CDR2: SGHNT, YYREEE (reference sequence). CDR3 in amino acids: CASSLGGQNTGELFF. Here the CDR3 DNA reads TGTGCCAGCAGCTTGGGCGGCCAGAACACCGGGGAGCTGTTTTTT.

This clone has just a few counts. This chain connects TRBV29-1 to TRBJ2-7, with 7 bases fitting TRBD2. The J segment lost 2 bases and the V segment lost 5 bases, leaving 6 bases of the junction unmatched. The CDR3 totals 13 residues. The germline V gene encodes CDR1 SQVTM and CDR2 ANQGSEA. CDR3 protein: CSVRPGTTYEQYF. CDR3 coding DNA: TGCAGCGTTAGACCCGGGACTACCTACGAGCAGTACTTC.

Regarding this clone: Other nucleotide sequences from this sample produce the same CDR3. The chain couples TRBV5-1 to TRBJ1-1; D not resolved. Trimming pared 0 bases from V and 0 bases from J, leaving 3 bases between. CDR1 and CDR2 (germline): SGHRS, YFSETQ. The length of the CDR3 is 13 residues. The CDR3 protein is CASSLVLNTEAFF. The CDR3, as DNA: TGCGCCAGCAGCTTGGTTCTGAACACTGAAGCTTTCTTT.

This chain links TRBV19 with TRBJ2-5; D is unclear. V was clipped by 5 bases and J by 1 base, with 14 bases between them. The CDR3 runs 15 residues. Germline assignment: CDR1 LNHDA and CDR2 SQIVND (reference sequence). The chain's CDR3 is CASSARARTQETQYF. The CDR3 DNA follows: TGTGCCAGTAGTGCCCGGGCTAGGACCCAAGAGACCCAGTACTTC. The full variable domain, its missing parts supplied by reference TRBV19 and TRBJ2-5, is DGGITQSPKYLFRKEGQNVTLSCEQNLNHDAMYWYRQDPGQGLRLIYYSQIVNDFQKGDIAEGYSVSREKKESFPLTVTSAQKNPTAFYLCASSARARTQETQYFGPGTRLLVL.

This sequence joins TRBV6-6 and TRBJ2-5; D call uncertain. Germline lookup yields CDR1 MNHNY and CDR2 SVGAGI (reference sequence). Trimming stripped 1 base from V and 2 bases from J, with 5 bases between. The CDR3 extends over 13 amino acids. The CDR3 DNA is TGTGCCAGCAGTTACTGGGAACAAGAGACCCAGTACTTC. Protein product: CASSYWEQETQYF.

V and J are TRBV19 and TRBJ1-5, with unresolved D. V lost 6 bases, J lost 5 bases, and 11 bases lay in between. CDR3 length: 13 residues. In germline, CDR1 is LNHDA, CDR2 SQIVND (reference sequence). The CDR3 sequence is CASRKDWDQPQHF. CDR3 DNA sequence: TGTGCCAGTAGGAAGGACTGGGATCAGCCCCAGCATTTT.

This clone has a handful of counts. The chain joins TRBV5-1 to TRBJ2-5; TRBD2 might be the D (6 bases). V dropped 7 bases and J dropped 0 bases, with 19 bases sitting between them. From germline, CDR1 is SGHRS and CDR2 YFSETQ. The CDR3 runs 16 residues. The CDR3 DNA reads as TGCGCCAGCGCCACCGGAAGGGAGGCTTACCAAGAGACCCAGTACTTC. This encodes CASATGREAYQETQYF.

The chain employs TRBV6-6 and TRBJ2-1; TRBD1 is a possible D gene (6 bases). Per germline, CDR1 MNHNY and CDR2 SVGAGI (reference sequence). There are 14 residues in the CDR3. V was trimmed by 7 bases and J by 4 bases, leaving 14 bases between them. The CDR3 DNA follows: TGTGCCAGCACTTATAGGGACACGTACAATGAGCAGTTCTTC. Protein sequence: CASTYRDTYNEQFF.

The chain has TRBV7-2 and TRBJ1-2; 12 nucleotides align to TRBD1. CDR3 size: 14 residues. With 4 bases clipped from V and 8 bases from J, the junction kept 5 bases outside the gene matches. The germline gives CDR1 SGHTA, CDR2 FQGNSA. The CDR3 DNA is TGTGCCAGCAGCTGGGGACAGGGGGCGCGGGGCTACACCTTC. This translates into CASSWGQGARGYTF.

This clone occurred a few times. The rearrangement uses TRBV5-6 and TRBJ2-1, with TRBD2 matching over 9 bases. Trimming took 4 bases from V and 6 from J; bases not matched to a gene: 8. The length of the CDR3 is 15 residues. CDR1 is SGHDT and CDR2 is YYEEEE in the germline V gene. In DNA form, the CDR3 reads TGTGCCAGCAGCCCGGCGGGAGGGTTGAGCAATGAGCAGTTCTTC. Translated, it gives CASSPAGGLSNEQFF.

The genes are TRBV7-2 and TRBJ2-5, with D possibly being TRBD1 or TRBD2 (5 bases each). CDR1 SGHTA and CDR2 FQGNSA come from the germline V gene. The CDR3 spans 14 residues. V shed 5 bases and J shed 4 bases, with 14 bases lying between them. This chain's CDR3 is CASSVAGTPETQYF. The CDR3 DNA follows: TGTGCCAGCAGCGTCGCCGGGACCCCAGAGACCCAGTACTTC. The full variable domain, rest sourced from reference TRBV7-2 and TRBJ2-5, is GAGVSQSPSNKVTEKGKDVELRCDPISGHTALYWYRQSLGQGLEFLIYFQGNSAPDKSGLPSDRFSAERTGGSVSTLTIQRTQQEDSAVYLCASSVAGTPETQYFGPGTRLLVL.

The V call is TRBV6-5, the J call TRBJ2-5; 7 positions agree with TRBD2. The CDR3 contains 15 residues. Trimming removed 3 bases from V and 5 bases from J; junction bases left unmatched: 9. From germline, CDR1 is MNHEY and CDR2 SVGAGI. Here the CDR3 DNA reads TGTGCCAGCAGTTATCGACAGACTAGCTGGGAGACCCAGTACTTC. Translated, it gives CASSYRQTSWETQYF.

Only a few counts were recorded for this clone. The chain joins TRBV15 to TRBJ2-3; TRBD2 matches 11 bases. Germline V gives CDR1 LNHNV, CDR2 YYDKDF (reference sequence). The ends lost 5 bases at V and 0 bases at J; junction bases unmatched: 4. This CDR3 has 16 residues. The CDR3 spells CATSFRLAGSTDTQYF. The CDR3 region has the DNA TGTGCCACCAGCTTTCGACTAGCGGGGAGCACAGATACGCAGTATTTT.

This clone was found once. The genes are TRBV30 and TRBJ1-2; D gene unclear. V lost 5 bases, J lost 8 bases, and 24 bases lay in between. This CDR3 is built from 15 residues. Germline-derived CDR1 and CDR2 are GTSNPN and SVGIG (reference sequence). CDR3 nucleotide sequence: TGTGCCTGGGAGGTGCATCGGGCCTCCCCGCGGGGCTACACCTTC. As protein: CAWEVHRASPRGYTF.

The chain's CDR3 is CASSGTAIPTYGYTF. CDR3 DNA: TGTGCCAGCAGCGGAACGGCAATCCCCACCTATGGCTACACCTTC. The gene calls are TRBV9 and TRBJ1-2; D is uncertain. V was pared by 3 bases and J by 4 bases, with 16 bases between. The CDR3 consists of 15 residues. Germline V gene data show CDR1 as SGDLS and CDR2 as YYNGEE.

The chain is built from TRBV29-1 and TRBJ2-4, with D possibly matching TRBD2 (6 bases). V lost 1 base and J 6 bases, leaving 10 bases between the germline ends. CDR3 length equals 13 residues. CDR1 is SQVTM, CDR2 ANQGSEA, per germline. CDR3 DNA: TGCAGCGTTGAAGGCGGGGACTCAAACATTCAGTACTTC. Its protein product is CSVEGGDSNIQYF.

The sample holds a few counts of this clone. The rearrangement links TRBV7-7 to TRBJ2-1, with TRBD1 matching over 7 bases. CDR1 is SSHAT, CDR2 FNYEAQ, per germline (reference sequence). V was clipped by 2 bases and J by 5 bases; unmatched bases: 3. The CDR3 length is 14 residues. The CDR3 DNA is TGTGCCAGCAGCTTACTGGGACAGAACAATGAGCAGTTCTTC. Translated: CASSLLGQNNEQFF.

CDR3 DNA sequence: TGTGCCAGCAGTGATCAGGGGAACTATGGCTACACCTTC. Protein sequence: CASSDQGNYGYTF. This chain links TRBV2 with TRBJ1-2; tentatively, D is TRBD1 (6 bases). The germline V gene has CDR1 SNHLY and CDR2 FYNNEI. The V end was cut by 3 bases, the J end by 2 bases, with 7 bases between. The CDR3 has 13 amino acids. Drawing the rest from reference TRBV2 and TRBJ1-2, the complete variable domain is EPEVTQTPSHQVTQMGQEVILRCVPISNHLYFYWYRQILGQKVEFLVSFYNNEISEKSEIFDDQFSVERPDGSNFTLKIRSTKLEDSAMYFCASSDQGNYGYTFGSGTRLTVV.

J is TRBJ2-3 and V is TRBV23-1; D could derive from TRBD1 or TRBD2 (6 bases each). TRBV23-1 is filed as an ORF, its function uncertain. V gave up 5 bases and J gave up 3 bases, with 12 bases separating them. The CDR3 totals 14 residues. The CDR3 reads CASSTTGRTDTQYF. The CDR3 DNA is TGCGCCAGCAGTACAACAGGGAGGACAGATACGCAGTATTTT.

The chain couples TRBV5-1 to TRBJ2-3; D is undetermined. CDR3 length: 13 residues. Germline values: CDR1 SGHRS, CDR2 YFSETQ. V was clipped by 2 bases and J by 5 bases, with 9 bases between them. The CDR3 reads CASSFRSEDTQYF. The CDR3 bases are TGCGCCAGCAGCTTTCGTAGTGAAGATACGCAGTATTTT.

Written as DNA, the CDR3 is TGTGCCAGCTCACCAATAGGGACTAGCGGGAGGACCTACAATGAGCAGTTCTTC. This codes for CASSPIGTSGRTYNEQFF. The V call is TRBV18, the J call TRBJ2-1; 15 nucleotides match TRBD2. The CDR3 runs 18 residues. With 2 bases clipped from V and 2 bases from J, the junction kept 4 bases outside the gene matches. Germline lookup yields CDR1 KGHSH and CDR2 LQKENI. Based on the CDR3 plus reference TRBV18 and TRBJ2-1, the full variable domain is NAGVMQNPRHLVRRRGQEARLRCSPMKGHSHVYWYRQLPEEGLKFMVYLQKENIIDESGMPKERFSAEFPKEGPSILRIQQVVRGDSAAYFCASSPIGTSGRTYNEQFFGPGTRLTVL.

This chain uses TRBV9 with TRBJ2-4; the match to TRBD1 covers 9 bases. Germline-derived CDR1 and CDR2 are SGDLS and YYNGEE. This CDR3 contains 15 residues. V was pared by 2 bases and J by 8 bases, with 8 bases of the junction left unmatched. CDR3 amino acids: CASSVAQGAFDIQYF. Written as DNA, the CDR3 is TGTGCCAGCAGCGTTGCACAGGGGGCGTTTGACATTCAGTACTTC.

This chain connects TRBV4-1 to TRBJ1-5; TRBD1 is a possible D gene (6 bases). The V end lost 4 bases, the J end lost 6 bases, and 16 bases lay between the germline ends. This CDR3 has 15 residues. CDR1 is MGHRA, CDR2 YSYEKL, per germline. CDR3 DNA: TGCGCCAGCAGCCCAGTGGGGCAGGGGATTCAGCCCCAGCATTTT. Protein: CASSPVGQGIQPQHF.

V usage is TRBV7-2 and J usage is TRBJ1-2; no clear D. V lost 2 bases to trimming and J lost 8 bases, with 15 bases between them. Germline V lookup: CDR1 SGHTA, CDR2 FQGNSA. The CDR3 loop spans 14 amino acids. CDR3 nucleotide sequence: TGTGCCAGCAGCTTATTGGGGAGCGCGGGCGGCTACACCTTC. Its translation: CASSLLGSAGGYTF.

CDR3 nucleotides: TGTGCCAGCAGCTTTCTAAGCGGGAAGTACAATGAGCAGTTCTTC. Protein sequence: CASSFLSGKYNEQFF. The chain recombines TRBV7-2 with TRBJ2-1; 7 nucleotides match TRBD2. V lost 3 bases and J lost 4; bases outside the gene matches: 6. Germline V lookup: CDR1 SGHTA, CDR2 FQGNSA. The CDR3 covers 15 residues.

The DNA for the CDR3 is TGTGCCACCAGCAGAGGAGTCGCCAACACTGAAGCTTTCTTT. As protein: CATSRGVANTEAFF. The rearrangement links TRBV15 to TRBJ1-1; the D is unclear. The CDR3 covers 14 residues. Per germline, CDR1 LNHNV and CDR2 YYDKDF (reference sequence). V lost 1 base and J lost 2, with 8 bases in between. Full variable domain (outside the CDR3, taken from reference TRBV15 and TRBJ1-1): DAMVIQNPRYQVTQFGKPVTLSCSQTLNHNVMYWYQQKSSQAPKLLFHYYDKDFNNEADTPDNFQSRRPNTSFCFLDIRSPGLGDTAMYLCATSRGVANTEAFFGQGTRLTVV.

There are a few counts of this clone. The junction differs from germline at one of its ends, possibly a read error. DNA of the CDR3: TGTGCCAGCAGTCCCCGTACCGCCGGGACAGGGGTATTC. The encoded protein is CASSPRTAGTGVF. The chain employs TRBV27 and TRBJ2-7, with 10 bases fitting TRBD1. This CDR3 spans 13 amino acids. Germline V gene lookup returns CDR1 MNHEY and CDR2 SMNVEV (reference sequence).